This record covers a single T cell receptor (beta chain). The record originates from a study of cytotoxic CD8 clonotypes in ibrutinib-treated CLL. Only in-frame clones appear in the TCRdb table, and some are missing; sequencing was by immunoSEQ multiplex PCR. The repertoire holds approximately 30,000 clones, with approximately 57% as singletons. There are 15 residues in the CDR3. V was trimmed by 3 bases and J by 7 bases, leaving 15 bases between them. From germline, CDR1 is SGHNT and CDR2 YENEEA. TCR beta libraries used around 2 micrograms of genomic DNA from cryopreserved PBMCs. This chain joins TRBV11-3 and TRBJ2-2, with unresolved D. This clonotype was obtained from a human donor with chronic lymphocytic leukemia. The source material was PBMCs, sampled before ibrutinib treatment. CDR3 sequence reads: CASSLSTALNGELFF. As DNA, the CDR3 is TGTGCCAGCAGCTTGAGTACGGCACTGAACGGGGAGCTGTTTTTT.